This T cell receptor (beta chain) was identified during a study of blood T cells in healthy people across ages. It was with a sample-barcoded 5' primer and a J-beta primer mix that a second PCR of roughly 7 to 12 cycles was run. In TCRdb, the 5' RACE reads were re-called with MiXCR into one record per CDR3 protein. The sample comprises 750,000 to 950,000 distinct CDR3 sequences, 20% to 30% of which are singletons, and less than 3.5% rests with the top ten. Approximately 9.6 milliliters of peripheral blood were drawn from each donor into EDTA-treated tubes. The data were also submitted as part of a second study, on T cells of mothers and their children. That work adds: Each mother gave over 8.5 million TCR beta CDR3 reads; each child, approximately 3 million.

The source is a boy aged 5-17 years in good health. Source material: blood.

DNA of the CDR3: TGTGCCATCAGTGAGGGACAGAATGAAAAACTGTTTTTT. This encodes CAISEGQNEKLFF. The gene calls are TRBV10-3 and TRBJ1-4, with a weak D call TRBD1 (6 bases). The CDR3 has 13 residues. In germline, CDR1 is ENHRY, CDR2 SYGVKD. Trimming took 2 bases from V and 5 from J, leaving 6 bases between them.